A selection of T cell receptor beta chains follows, all from one sample in a study of T cells in Graves' hyperthyroidism and ophthalmopathy. From the multiplex PCR reads, TCRdb called clonotypes with MiXCR, one entry per CDR3 protein. The sample records about 200,000 distinct CDR3 sequences, about a sixth being singletons. The specimen sequenced was blood. The receptors were sampled from a woman aged 50 to 60 with Graves' hyperthyroidism. The CDR3 runs from the conserved cysteine through the conserved F or W. The D gene is left open where the match is weak. Part of the rows lack a size; the others show once, few, many or a class for expanded clones.

TRBV5-5	NA	TRBJ2-7	NA	TGTGCCAGCAGCTTGAGTCAGTATGGCTACGAGCAGTACTTC	CASSLSQYGYEQYF
TRBV27	NA	TRBJ2-6	many	TGTGCCAGCAGTCCGGAGACTGGGGCCAACGTCCTGACTTTC	CASSPETGANVLTF
TRBV29-1	NA	TRBJ2-2	few	TGCAGCGTTGGAGGGGTGACGAACACCGGGGAGCTGTTTTTT	CSVGGVTNTGELFF
TRBV7-2	TRBD1	TRBJ1-1	many	TGTGCCAGCAGCCACAACAGGGGGCAAAACACTGAAGCTTTCTTT	CASSHNRGQNTEAFF
TRBV12-3/TRBV12-4	NA	TRBJ2-5	few	TGTGCCAGCAGCCCCGCCGGGCAGGGGGGCAGAGAGACCCAGTACTTC	CASSPAGQGGRETQYF
TRBV12-3/TRBV12-4	NA	TRBJ1-5	many	TGTGCCAGCAGTTCATACAGGGTATCCAGTCAGCCCCAGCATTTT	CASSSYRVSSQPQHF
TRBV30	NA	TRBJ1-2	many	TGTGCCTGGGCAGACTATGGCTACACCTTC	CAWADYGYTF
TRBV7-2	NA	TRBJ2-7	many	TGTGCCAGCAGCTCGAAGGGACACGTGAGCTCCTACGAGCAGTACTTC	CASSSKGHVSSYEQYF
TRBV7-3	TRBD2	TRBJ2-2	few	TGTGCCAGCACCACCACACCGGGGGGGGGGGAGCTGTTTTTT	CASTTTPGGGELFF
TRBV7-7	NA	TRBJ2-2	NA	TGTGCTAGCAGCGAATCTACCGGGGAGCTGTTTTTT	CASSESTGELFF
TRBV5-1	TRBD2	TRBJ2-3	few	TGCGCCAGCAGCCCGGGACTATCGGCTACAGATACGCAGTATTTT	CASSPGLSATDTQYF
TRBV5-1	TRBD1	TRBJ1-1	many	TGCGCCAGCAGCTTGGGACAGGGGGAAAGAGCTTTCTTT	CASSLGQGERAFF
TRBV5-6	NA	TRBJ2-7	many	TGTGCCAGCAGCTTCTATCCCAACGAGCAGTACTTC	CASSFYPNEQYF
TRBV28	TRBD2	TRBJ2-5	many	TGTGCCAGCAATGGAGCGGGAGGATTGGAGACCCAGTACTTC	CASNGAGGLETQYF
TRBV28	TRBD1	TRBJ2-1	many	TGTGCCAGCAGTGGGCGGCGGGACAGGGGGCTGCGAGAGCAGTTCTTC	CASSGRRDRGLREQFF
TRBV11-3	TRBD2	TRBJ2-4	once	TGTGCCAGCAGCTTAGTTTTAGCGGGAGTCGTAGCCAAAAACATTCAGTACTTC	CASSLVLAGVVAKNIQYF
TRBV6-1	NA	TRBJ2-3	many	TGTGCCAGTTACGGACCAGGAGTTACAGATACGCAGTATTTT	CASYGPGVTDTQYF
TRBV2	NA	TRBJ1-1	many	TGTGCCAGCAGGGGTAGAACAGGGCCCAACACTGAAGCTTTCTTT	CASRGRTGPNTEAFF
TRBV7-2	TRBD1	TRBJ2-7	NA	TGTGCCAGCAGCCCGAGGACAGGCACCCCCCACGAGCAGTACTTC	CASSPRTGTPHEQYF
TRBV11-3	NA	TRBJ2-7	few	TGTGCCAGCAGCCGTAATGGGGGTTCCTACGAGCAGTACTTC	CASSRNGGSYEQYF
TRBV11-2	NA	TRBJ1-1	many	TGTGCCAGCAGCTTATTTCGTGGGCGGGATGGGACTGAAGCTTTCTTT	CASSLFRGRDGTEAFF
TRBV30	NA	TRBJ1-1	many	TGTGCCTGGGGGCCGGGGCAGAAGAACACTGAAGCTTTCTTT	CAWGPGQKNTEAFF
TRBV7-3	TRBD2	TRBJ2-3	NA	TGTGCCAGCAGCTTAGCGGGACTAGCGGGAGGAAGCACAGATACGCAGTATTTT	CASSLAGLAGGSTDTQYF
TRBV4-1	TRBD2	TRBJ2-1	many	TGCGCCAGCAGCCACTCCGGGACTAGCTCCAATGAGCAGTTCTTC	CASSHSGTSSNEQFF
TRBV6-1	NA	TRBJ1-2	many	TGTGCCAGCAGTGAAGCCGGGGGGGCTAACTATGGCTACACCTTC	CASSEAGGANYGYTF
TRBV12-3/TRBV12-4	NA	TRBJ1-2	few	TGTGCCAGCATCGGGGGAGATGGCTACACCTTC	CASIGGDGYTF
TRBV2	TRBD1	TRBJ1-4	many	TGTGCCAGCAGTGAATTGGGACAGGCTGGAGAAAAACTGTTTTTT	CASSELGQAGEKLFF
TRBV15	NA	TRBJ2-5	NA	TGTGCCACCAGCAGAGGGGGTGGAGAGACCCAGTACTTC	CATSRGGGETQYF
TRBV28	TRBD2	TRBJ2-3	many	TGTGCCAGCAGACTAGCGGGGGCCAAAGATACGCAGTATTTT	CASRLAGAKDTQYF
TRBV12-3/TRBV12-4	NA	TRBJ2-5	many	TGTGCCAGCAGTGGTCTTGGAGAGACCCAGTACTTC	CASSGLGETQYF
TRBV20-1	NA	TRBJ1-1	NA	TGCAGTGCAAACGCCGGGGCTAACACTGAAGCTTTCTTT	CSANAGANTEAFF
TRBV20-1	NA	TRBJ1-4	many	TGCAGTGCTAGACGTCTGGGTGGTTTGAACGAAAAACTGTTTTTT	CSARRLGGLNEKLFF
TRBV11-1	NA	TRBJ2-1	many	TGTGCCAGCAGCTTACCGCCAGCGCCTACTTCCAATGAGCAGTTCTTC	CASSLPPAPTSNEQFF
TRBV24-1	TRBD1	TRBJ2-3	NA	TGTGCCACCAGTGATTTGGGGACAGGGTTAGATACGCAGTATTTT	CATSDLGTGLDTQYF
TRBV3-1	NA	TRBJ1-1	many	TGTGCCAGCAGCCATGGAGGCTCGGCCCTCAATGAAGCTTTCTTT	CASSHGGSALNEAFF
TRBV7-3	NA	TRBJ1-1	NA	TGTGCCAGCAGCTTAACGGGGGCGGGCACTGAAGCTTTCTTT	CASSLTGAGTEAFF
TRBV30	NA	TRBJ1-5	many	TGTGCCTGGAGTGCAAGCAACAATCAGCCCCAGCATTTT	CAWSASNNQPQHF
TRBV6-5	TRBD1	TRBJ1-4	NA	TGTGCCAGCAGTTACGCCCCACCCGGACAGGGTGGGGAAAAACTGTTTTTT	CASSYAPPGQGGEKLFF
TRBV3-1	NA	TRBJ2-1	many	TGTGCCAGCAGCCAAGATACAGTAGGGAACAATGAGCAGTTCTTC	CASSQDTVGNNEQFF
TRBV12-3/TRBV12-4	NA	TRBJ1-5	many	TGTGCCAGCAGTTCAGGCTCTCGCTTATCAAGCAATCAGCCCCAGCATTTT	CASSSGSRLSSNQPQHF
TRBV2	NA	TRBJ2-7	few	TGTGCCAGCAGCGCCACGGGGGTTGTCGAGCAGTACTTC	CASSATGVVEQYF
TRBV30	NA	TRBJ2-5	many	TGTGCCTGGAGTGTAATTTGGGAAGAGACCCAGTACTTC	CAWSVIWEETQYF
TRBV5-6	NA	TRBJ1-1	NA	TGTGCCAGCAGCCCCGAGCTGGGATTGGCGAACACTGAAGCTTTCTTT	CASSPELGLANTEAFF